This TCR beta chain emerged from a study of cytomegalovirus exposure and HLA in healthy donors. TCRdb keeps only in-frame clones here, not all; method: immunoSEQ multiplex PCR. The table lists roughly 200,000 clones, around 86% of them singletons, with roughly 7% in the top ten. Germline V gives CDR1 SGHVS, CDR2 FNYEAQ. V lost 5 bases to trimming and J lost 5 bases; unmatched junction nucleotides: 8. The CDR3 contains 16 residues. Input material: PBMCs. This sequence was found in a man aged 25 to 40 in good health and CMV-seropositive. The rearrangement uses TRBV7-6 and TRBJ2-5; TRBD2 matches 13 bases. The chain's CDR3 is CASSHWTSGSRETQYF. DNA for the CDR3: TGTGCCAGCAGCCACTGGACTAGCGGGAGTAGGGAGACCCAGTACTTC.